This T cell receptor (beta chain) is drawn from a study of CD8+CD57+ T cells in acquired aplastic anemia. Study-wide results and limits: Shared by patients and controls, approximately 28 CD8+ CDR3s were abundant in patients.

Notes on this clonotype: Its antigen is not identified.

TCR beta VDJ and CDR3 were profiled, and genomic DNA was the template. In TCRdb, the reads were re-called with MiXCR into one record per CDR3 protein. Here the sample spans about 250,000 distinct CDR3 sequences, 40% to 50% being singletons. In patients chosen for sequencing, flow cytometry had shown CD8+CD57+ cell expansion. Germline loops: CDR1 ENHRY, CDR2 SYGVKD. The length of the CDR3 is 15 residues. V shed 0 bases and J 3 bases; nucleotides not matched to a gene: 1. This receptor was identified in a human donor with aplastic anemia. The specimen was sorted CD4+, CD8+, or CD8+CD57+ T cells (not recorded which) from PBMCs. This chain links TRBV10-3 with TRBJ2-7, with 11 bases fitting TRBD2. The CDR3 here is CAISESLAGGYEQYF. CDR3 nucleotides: TGTGCCATCAGTGAGTCTCTAGCGGGGGGCTACGAGCAGTACTTC.